Shown below are 10 T cell receptor beta chains from a single sample sequenced in a study of tumor-infiltrating lymphocytes in localized non-small cell lung cancer. The protocol was immunoSEQ multiplex PCR, while the TCRdb copy is restricted to in-frame clones and leaves out a portion. The sample carries under 25,000 clones, approximately 59% recorded once. Sequences were obtained from lung tumor tissue. The receptors were sampled from a human donor with non-small cell lung cancer.

The chain employs TRBV7-9 and TRBJ2-6; D is ambiguous. The CDR3 consists of 15 residues. The V gene's germline CDR1 is SEHNR and CDR2 FQNEAQ (reference sequence). V lost 1 base, J lost 4 bases, and 8 bases lay in between. For the CDR3, the DNA is TGTGCCAGCAGCTTAGTCCCCAGCGGGGCCAACGTCCTGACTTTC. It encodes CASSLVPSGANVLTF.

The chain employs TRBV28 and TRBJ1-6; tentative D call: TRBD1 (5 bases). The ends were cut back, 7 bases at V and 9 bases at J, with 19 bases in the middle. Per the germline V gene, CDR1 is MDHEN and CDR2 is SYDVKM. The CDR3 consists of 15 residues. The CDR3 sequence: CASIPIGVLGSPLHF. The CDR3 region has the DNA TGTGCCAGCATCCCCATAGGGGTATTAGGTTCACCCCTCCACTTT.

The chain employs TRBV11-3 and TRBJ2-2; TRBD1 is a possible D gene (6 bases). The ends were cut back, 4 bases at V and 5 bases at J, with 14 bases in the middle. The germline gives CDR1 SGHNT, CDR2 YENEEA. The CDR3 is 15 amino acids. CDR3 in amino acids: CASSSTGRGTGELFF. The CDR3 region has the DNA TGTGCCAGCAGCTCGACAGGTCGAGGGACCGGGGAGCTGTTTTTT.

The chain carries TRBV7-9 and TRBJ2-1; 10 bases map to TRBD2. V shed 5 bases and J 6 bases; nucleotides not matched to a gene: 7. Looked up from germline, CDR1 is SEHNR and CDR2 is FQNEAQ (reference sequence). CDR3 length: 15 amino acids. CDR3 sequence: CASSPIAGGRNEQFF. CDR3 DNA: TGTGCCAGCAGCCCAATAGCGGGAGGACGCAATGAGCAGTTCTTC.

V is TRBV28 and J is TRBJ2-3; D unresolved. Germline V lookup: CDR1 MDHEN, CDR2 SYDVKM. CDR3 length equals 15 residues. Trimming shortened V by 3 bases and J by 0 bases, and 10 bases separated the two germline ends. CDR3 residues: CASSFTSESTDTQYF. DNA for the CDR3: TGTGCCAGCAGTTTCACGTCAGAAAGCACAGATACGCAGTATTTT. The full variable domain, with the rest looked up from reference TRBV28 and TRBJ2-3, is DVKVTQSSRYLVKRTGEKVFLECVQDMDHENMFWYRQDPGLGLRLIYFSYDVKMKEKGDIPEGYSVSREKKERFSLILESASTNQTSMYLCASSFTSESTDTQYFGPGTRLTVL.

The rearrangement links TRBV9 to TRBJ2-3, with D perhaps TRBD1 (7 bases). Trimming shortened V by 7 bases and J by 5 bases, and 20 bases separated the two germline ends. The CDR3 has 15 residues. The germline V gene encodes CDR1 SGDLS and CDR2 YYNGEE. CDR3 sequence reads: CASAQGGQTEDTQYF. The DNA for the CDR3 is TGTGCCAGCGCCCAGGGGGGACAGACCGAAGATACGCAGTATTTT. The full variable domain, rest sourced from reference TRBV9 and TRBJ2-3, is DSGVTQTPKHLITATGQRVTLRCSPRSGDLSVYWYQQSLDQGLQFLIQYYNGEERAKGNILERFSAQQFPDLHSELNLSSLELGDSALYFCASAQGGQTEDTQYFGPGTRLTVL.

This chain uses TRBV5-1 with TRBJ2-1; D unclear. V shed 1 base and J shed 0 bases, with 5 bases lying between them. Germline CDR1 is SGHRS and CDR2 is YFSETQ. This CDR3 spans 14 amino acids. The CDR3 loop is CASSLYPSYNEQFF. The CDR3 region has the DNA TGCGCCAGCAGCTTGTATCCCTCCTACAATGAGCAGTTCTTC.

This chain links TRBV10-3 with TRBJ2-3; D call uncertain. V lost 3 bases and J 5 bases, leaving 6 bases between the germline ends. The CDR3 runs 12 residues. CDR1 is ENHRY, CDR2 SYGVKD, per germline. CDR3 bases: TGTGCCATCAGTGACGGGCGAGATACGCAGTATTTT. Protein product: CAISDGRDTQYF.

The rearrangement joins TRBV29-1 to TRBJ2-1; no firm D call. The CDR3 contains 13 residues. The V and J ends lost 2 bases and 0 bases respectively, with 5 bases between them. The germline V gene encodes CDR1 SQVTM and CDR2 ANQGSEA. The CDR3 loop is CSVERSSYNEQFF. CDR3 sequence (DNA): TGCAGCGTTGAAAGGAGCTCCTACAATGAGCAGTTCTTC.

The chain links TRBV7-8 to TRBJ2-1; D remains unclear. V dropped 8 bases and J dropped 4 bases, with 6 bases sitting between them. The CDR3 runs to 11 residues. Germline V gene lookup returns CDR1 SGHVS and CDR2 FQNEAQ. CDR3 region: CASGAYNEQFF. CDR3 nucleotide sequence: TGTGCCAGCGGAGCTTACAATGAGCAGTTCTTC.